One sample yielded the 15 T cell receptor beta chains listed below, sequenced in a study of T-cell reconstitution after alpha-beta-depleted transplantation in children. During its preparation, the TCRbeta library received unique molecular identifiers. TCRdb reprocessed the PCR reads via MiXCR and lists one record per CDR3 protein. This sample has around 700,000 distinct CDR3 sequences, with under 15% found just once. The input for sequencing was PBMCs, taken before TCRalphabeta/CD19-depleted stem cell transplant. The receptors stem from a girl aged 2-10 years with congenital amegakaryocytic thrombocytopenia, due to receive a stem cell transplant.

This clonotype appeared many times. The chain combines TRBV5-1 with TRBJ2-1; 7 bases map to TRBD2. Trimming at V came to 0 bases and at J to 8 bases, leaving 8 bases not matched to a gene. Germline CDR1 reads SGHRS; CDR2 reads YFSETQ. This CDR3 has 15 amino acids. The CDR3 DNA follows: TGCGCCAGCAGCTTGGCCGAGACTAGCATCTATGAGCAGTTCTTC. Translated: CASSLAETSIYEQFF.

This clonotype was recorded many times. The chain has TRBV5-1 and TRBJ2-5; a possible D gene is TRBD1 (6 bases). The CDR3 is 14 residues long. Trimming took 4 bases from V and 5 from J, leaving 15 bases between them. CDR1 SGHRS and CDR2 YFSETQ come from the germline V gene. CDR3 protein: CASSITSGDETQYF. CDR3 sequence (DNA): TGCGCCAGCAGCATTACCTCAGGGGACGAGACCCAGTACTTC.

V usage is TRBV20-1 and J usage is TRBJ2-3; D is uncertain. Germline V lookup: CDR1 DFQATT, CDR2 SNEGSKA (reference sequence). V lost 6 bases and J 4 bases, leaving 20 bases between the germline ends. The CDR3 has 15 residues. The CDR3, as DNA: TGCAGTGCCACCTTCCCGGTTAGGGCGGCAGATACGCAGTATTTT. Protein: CSATFPVRAADTQYF.

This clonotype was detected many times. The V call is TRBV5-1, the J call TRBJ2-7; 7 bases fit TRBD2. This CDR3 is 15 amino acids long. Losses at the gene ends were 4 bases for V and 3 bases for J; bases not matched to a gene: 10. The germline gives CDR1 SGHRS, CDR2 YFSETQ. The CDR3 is CASSQASGRGYEQYF. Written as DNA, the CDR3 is TGCGCCAGCAGCCAAGCTAGCGGAAGGGGCTACGAGCAGTACTTC.

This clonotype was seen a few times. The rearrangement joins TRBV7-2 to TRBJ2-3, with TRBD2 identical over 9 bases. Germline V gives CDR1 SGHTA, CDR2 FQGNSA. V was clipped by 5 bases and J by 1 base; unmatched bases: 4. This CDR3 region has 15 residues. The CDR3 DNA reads TGTGCCAGCAGCCAAATAGCGGGAGGCACAGATACGCAGTATTTT. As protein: CASSQIAGGTDTQYF.

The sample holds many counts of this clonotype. The CDR3: CSASEGFTYEQYF. As DNA, the CDR3 is TGCAGTGCTAGTGAGGGATTTACCTACGAGCAGTACTTC. This chain connects TRBV20-1 to TRBJ2-7, with D perhaps TRBD2 (5 bases). V was pared by 3 bases and J by 2 bases, with 11 bases between. Germline CDR1 reads DFQATT; CDR2 reads SNEGSKA (reference sequence). This CDR3 spans 13 amino acids.

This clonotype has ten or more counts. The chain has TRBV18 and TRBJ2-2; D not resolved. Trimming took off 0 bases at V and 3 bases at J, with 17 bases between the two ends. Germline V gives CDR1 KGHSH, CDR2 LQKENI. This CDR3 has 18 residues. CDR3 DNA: TGTGCCAGCTCACCACCGCCTTTCACACCGGATCACACCGGGGAGCTGTTTTTT. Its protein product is CASSPPPFTPDHTGELFF.

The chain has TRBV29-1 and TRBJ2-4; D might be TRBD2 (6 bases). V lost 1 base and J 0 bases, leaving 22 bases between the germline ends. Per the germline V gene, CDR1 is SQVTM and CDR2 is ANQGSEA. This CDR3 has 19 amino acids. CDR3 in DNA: TGCAGCGTTGAAGGTCTAAGCGAACGGGACGGGAGAGCCAAAAACATTCAGTACTTC. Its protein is CSVEGLSERDGRAKNIQYF.

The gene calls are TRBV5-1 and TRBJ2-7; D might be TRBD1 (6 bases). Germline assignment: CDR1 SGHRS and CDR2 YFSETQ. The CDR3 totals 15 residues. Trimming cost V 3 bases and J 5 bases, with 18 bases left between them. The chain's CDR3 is CASSSAGATGNEQYF. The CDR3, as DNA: TGCGCCAGCAGCTCTGCCGGGGCTACAGGGAACGAGCAGTACTTC.

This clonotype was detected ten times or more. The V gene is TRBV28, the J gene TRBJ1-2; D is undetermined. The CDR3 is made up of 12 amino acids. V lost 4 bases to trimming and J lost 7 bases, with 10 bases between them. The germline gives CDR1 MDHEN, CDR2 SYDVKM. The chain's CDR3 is CASSSPVVGYTF. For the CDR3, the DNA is TGTGCCAGCAGTTCCCCTGTGGTTGGCTACACCTTC.

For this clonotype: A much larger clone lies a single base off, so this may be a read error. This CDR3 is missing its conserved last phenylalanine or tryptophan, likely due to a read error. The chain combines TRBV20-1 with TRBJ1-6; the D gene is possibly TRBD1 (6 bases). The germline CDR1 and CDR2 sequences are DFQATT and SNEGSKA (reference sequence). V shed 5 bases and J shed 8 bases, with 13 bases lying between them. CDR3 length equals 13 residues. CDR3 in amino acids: CSAATGVDSPLHL. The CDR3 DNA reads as TGCAGTGCTGCGACAGGCGTTGATTCACCCCTCCACTTG.

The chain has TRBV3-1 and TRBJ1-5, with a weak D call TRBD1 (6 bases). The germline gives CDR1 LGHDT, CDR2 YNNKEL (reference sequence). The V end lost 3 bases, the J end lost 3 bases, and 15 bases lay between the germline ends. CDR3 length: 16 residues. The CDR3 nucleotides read TGTGCCAGCAGCCATGCCGGTAGGGGGACCAATCAGCCCCAGCATTTT. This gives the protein CASSHAGRGTNQPQHF. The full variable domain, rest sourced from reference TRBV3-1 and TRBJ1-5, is DTAVSQTPKYLVTQMGNDKSIKCEQNLGHDTMYWYKQDSKKFLKIMFSYNNKELIINETVPNRFSPKSPDKAHLNLHINSLELGDSAVYFCASSHAGRGTNQPQHFGDGTRLSIL.

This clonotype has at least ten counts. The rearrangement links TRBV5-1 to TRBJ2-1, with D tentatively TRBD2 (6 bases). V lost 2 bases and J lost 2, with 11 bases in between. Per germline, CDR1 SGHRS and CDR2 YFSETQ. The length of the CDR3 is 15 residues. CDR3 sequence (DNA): TGCGCCAGCAGCTTTAGCGGCGGAACCTACAATGAGCAGTTCTTC. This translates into CASSFSGGTYNEQFF.

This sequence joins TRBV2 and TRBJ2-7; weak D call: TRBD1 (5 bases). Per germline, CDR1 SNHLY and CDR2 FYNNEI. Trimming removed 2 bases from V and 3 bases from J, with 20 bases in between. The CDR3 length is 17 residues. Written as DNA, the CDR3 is TGTGCCAGCAGTGAATCTTTTTTAGTTAAGACAGTCTACGAGCAGTACTTC. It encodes CASSESFLVKTVYEQYF.

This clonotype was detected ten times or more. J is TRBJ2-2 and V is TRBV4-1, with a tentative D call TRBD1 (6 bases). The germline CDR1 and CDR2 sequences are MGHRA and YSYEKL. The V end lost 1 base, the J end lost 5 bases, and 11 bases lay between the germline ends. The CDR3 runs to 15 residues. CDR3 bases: TGCGCCAGCAGCCAAGGCGACAGGAGGACCGGGGAGCTGTTTTTT. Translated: CASSQGDRRTGELFF.